A single sample is the source of the 2 T cell receptor beta chains below, sequenced in a study of shared clonotypes between healthy human individuals. The repertoire was sequenced with immunoSEQ multiplex PCR; TCRdb's copy has only in-frame clones and lacks some. This repertoire shows approximately 480,000 clones, 75% to 80% found once; its top ten account for about an eighth. Material for sequencing was PBMCs. The receptors here all came from a woman in her 40s in good health. Some clones in this sample may be carry-over from other donors' samples.

This chain uses TRBV7-6 with TRBJ2-2; 9 positions match TRBD1. The CDR3 length is 18 residues. Germline CDR1 reads SGHVS; CDR2 reads FNYEAQ. With 5 bases clipped from V and 3 bases from J, the junction kept 13 bases outside the gene matches. CDR3 coding DNA: TGTGCCAGCAGCCCACCGGGACAGGGATTCTTCGACACCGGGGAGCTGTTTTTT. It encodes CASSPPGQGFFDTGELFF.

The chain recombines TRBV29-1 with TRBJ2-1; 15 bases are a match to TRBD2. J was trimmed by 7 bases and V by 7 bases; bases with no gene match: 5. This CDR3 comprises 14 residues. Germline V gene data show CDR1 as SQVTM and CDR2 as ANQGSEA. CDR3 nucleotide sequence: TGCAGCGCAGGGACTAGCGGGAGGTTTAATGAGCAGTTCTTC. Protein sequence: CSAGTSGRFNEQFF.